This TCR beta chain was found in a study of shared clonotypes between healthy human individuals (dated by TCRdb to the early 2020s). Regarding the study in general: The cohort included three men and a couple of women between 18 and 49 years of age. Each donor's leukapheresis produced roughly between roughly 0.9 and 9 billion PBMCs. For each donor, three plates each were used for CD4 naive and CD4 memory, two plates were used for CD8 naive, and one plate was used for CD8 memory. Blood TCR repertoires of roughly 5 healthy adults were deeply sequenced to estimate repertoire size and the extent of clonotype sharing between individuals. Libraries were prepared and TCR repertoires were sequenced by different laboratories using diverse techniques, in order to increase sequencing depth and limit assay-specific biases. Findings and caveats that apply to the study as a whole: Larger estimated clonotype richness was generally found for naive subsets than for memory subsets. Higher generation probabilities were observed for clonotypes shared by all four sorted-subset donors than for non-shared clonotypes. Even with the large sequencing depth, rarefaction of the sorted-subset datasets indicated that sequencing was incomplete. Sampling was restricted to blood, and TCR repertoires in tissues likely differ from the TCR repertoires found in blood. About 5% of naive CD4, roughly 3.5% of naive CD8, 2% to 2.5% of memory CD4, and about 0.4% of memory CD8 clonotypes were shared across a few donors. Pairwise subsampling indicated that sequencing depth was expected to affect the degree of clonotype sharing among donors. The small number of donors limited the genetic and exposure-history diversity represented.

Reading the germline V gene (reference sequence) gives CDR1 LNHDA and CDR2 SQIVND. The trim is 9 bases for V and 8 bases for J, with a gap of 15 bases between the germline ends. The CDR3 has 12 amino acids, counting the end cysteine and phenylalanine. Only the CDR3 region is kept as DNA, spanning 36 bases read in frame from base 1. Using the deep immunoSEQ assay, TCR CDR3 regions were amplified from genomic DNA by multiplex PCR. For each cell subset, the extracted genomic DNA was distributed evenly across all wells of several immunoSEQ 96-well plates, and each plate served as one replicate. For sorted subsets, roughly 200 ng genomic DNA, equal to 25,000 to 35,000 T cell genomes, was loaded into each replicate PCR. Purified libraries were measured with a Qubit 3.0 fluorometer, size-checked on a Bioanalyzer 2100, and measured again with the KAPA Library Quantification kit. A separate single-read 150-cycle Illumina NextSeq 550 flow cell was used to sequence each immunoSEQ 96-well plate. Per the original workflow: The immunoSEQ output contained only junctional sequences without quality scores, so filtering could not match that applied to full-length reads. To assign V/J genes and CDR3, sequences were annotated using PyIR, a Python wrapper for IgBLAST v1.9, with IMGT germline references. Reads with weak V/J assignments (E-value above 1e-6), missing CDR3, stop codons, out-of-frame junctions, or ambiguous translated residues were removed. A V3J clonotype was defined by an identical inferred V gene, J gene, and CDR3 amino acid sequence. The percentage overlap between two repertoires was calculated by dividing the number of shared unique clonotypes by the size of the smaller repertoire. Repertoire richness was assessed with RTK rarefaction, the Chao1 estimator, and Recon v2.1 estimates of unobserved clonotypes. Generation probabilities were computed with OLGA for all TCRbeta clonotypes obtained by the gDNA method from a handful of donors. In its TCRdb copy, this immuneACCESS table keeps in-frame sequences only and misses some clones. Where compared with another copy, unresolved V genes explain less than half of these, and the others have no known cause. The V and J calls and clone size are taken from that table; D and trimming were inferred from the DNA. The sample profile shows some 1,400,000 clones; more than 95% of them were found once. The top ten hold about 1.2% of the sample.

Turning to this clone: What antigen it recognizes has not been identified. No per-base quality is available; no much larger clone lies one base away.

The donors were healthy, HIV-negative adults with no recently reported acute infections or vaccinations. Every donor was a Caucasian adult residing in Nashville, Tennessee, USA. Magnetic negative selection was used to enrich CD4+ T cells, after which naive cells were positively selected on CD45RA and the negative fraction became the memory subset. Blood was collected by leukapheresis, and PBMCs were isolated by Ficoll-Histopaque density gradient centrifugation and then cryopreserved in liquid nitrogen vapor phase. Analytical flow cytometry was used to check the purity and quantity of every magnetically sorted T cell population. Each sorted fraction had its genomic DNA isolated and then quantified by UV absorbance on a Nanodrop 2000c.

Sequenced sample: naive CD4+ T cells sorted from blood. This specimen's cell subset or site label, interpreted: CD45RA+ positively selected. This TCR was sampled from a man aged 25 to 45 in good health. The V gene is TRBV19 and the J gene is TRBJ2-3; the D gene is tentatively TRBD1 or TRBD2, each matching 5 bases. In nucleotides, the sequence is TGTGCCAGCGGACACAAAGGAGGTACGCAGTATTTT. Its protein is CASGHKGGTQYF.